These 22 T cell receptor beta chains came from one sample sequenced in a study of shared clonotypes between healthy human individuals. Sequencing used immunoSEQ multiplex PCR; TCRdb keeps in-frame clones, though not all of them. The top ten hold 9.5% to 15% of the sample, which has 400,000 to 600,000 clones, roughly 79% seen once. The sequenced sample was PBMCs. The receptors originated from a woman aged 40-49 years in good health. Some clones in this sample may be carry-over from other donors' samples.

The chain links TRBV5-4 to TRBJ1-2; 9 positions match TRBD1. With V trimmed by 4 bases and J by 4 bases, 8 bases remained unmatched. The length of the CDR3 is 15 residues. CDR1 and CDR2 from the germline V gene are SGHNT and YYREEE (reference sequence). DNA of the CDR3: TGTGCCAGCAGCCAAACCCGGGACAGGGCCTATGGCTACACCTTC. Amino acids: CASSQTRDRAYGYTF.

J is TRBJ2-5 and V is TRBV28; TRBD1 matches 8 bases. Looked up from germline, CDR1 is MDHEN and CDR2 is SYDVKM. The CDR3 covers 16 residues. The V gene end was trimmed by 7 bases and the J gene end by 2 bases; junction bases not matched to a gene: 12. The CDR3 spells CASTQPGTGPQETQYF. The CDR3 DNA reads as TGTGCCAGCACCCAACCCGGGACAGGACCTCAAGAGACCCAGTACTTC.

CDR3 in DNA: TGTGCCTGGAGTGTAAACGGCGGGCCCACAGATACGCAGTATTTT. This encodes CAWSVNGGPTDTQYF. The chain is built from TRBV30 and TRBJ2-3; D possibly corresponds to TRBD2 (5 bases). CDR1 is GTSNPN and CDR2 is SVGIG in the germline V gene (reference sequence). This CDR3 has 15 amino acids. V was clipped by 0 bases and J by 2 bases, with 12 bases between them.

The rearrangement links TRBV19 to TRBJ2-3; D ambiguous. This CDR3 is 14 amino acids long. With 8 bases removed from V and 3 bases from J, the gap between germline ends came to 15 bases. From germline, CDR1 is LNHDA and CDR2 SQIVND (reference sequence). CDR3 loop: CASASGPSTDTQYF. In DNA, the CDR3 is TGTGCCAGTGCCTCAGGTCCGAGTACAGATACGCAGTATTTT.

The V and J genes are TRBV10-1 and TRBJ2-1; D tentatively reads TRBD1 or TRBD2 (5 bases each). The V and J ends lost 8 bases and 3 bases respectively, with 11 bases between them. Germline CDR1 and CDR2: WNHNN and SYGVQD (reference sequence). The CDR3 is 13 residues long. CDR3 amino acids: CASGGRVYNEQFF. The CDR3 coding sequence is TGCGCCAGCGGGGGACGCGTCTACAATGAGCAGTTCTTC.

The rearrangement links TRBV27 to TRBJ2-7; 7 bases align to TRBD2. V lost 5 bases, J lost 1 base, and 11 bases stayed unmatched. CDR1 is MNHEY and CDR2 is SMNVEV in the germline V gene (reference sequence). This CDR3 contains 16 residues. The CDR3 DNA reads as TGTGCCAGCAGTGCCCCTTGGCTAGCGGAGTCCTACGAGCAGTACTTC. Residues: CASSAPWLAESYEQYF.

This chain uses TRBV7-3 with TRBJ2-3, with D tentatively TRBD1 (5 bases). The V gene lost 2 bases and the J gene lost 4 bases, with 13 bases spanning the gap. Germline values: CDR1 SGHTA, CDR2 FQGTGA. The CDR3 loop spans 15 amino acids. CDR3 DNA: TGTGCCAGCAGCTTAGTGGGGATGGGGCCAGATACGCAGTATTTT. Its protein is CASSLVGMGPDTQYF.

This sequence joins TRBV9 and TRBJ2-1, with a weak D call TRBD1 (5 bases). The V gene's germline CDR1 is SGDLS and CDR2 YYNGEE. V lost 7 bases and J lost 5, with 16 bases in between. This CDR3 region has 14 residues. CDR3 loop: CASQTDPTNNEQFF. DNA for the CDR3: TGTGCCAGCCAGACAGACCCCACTAACAATGAGCAGTTCTTC.

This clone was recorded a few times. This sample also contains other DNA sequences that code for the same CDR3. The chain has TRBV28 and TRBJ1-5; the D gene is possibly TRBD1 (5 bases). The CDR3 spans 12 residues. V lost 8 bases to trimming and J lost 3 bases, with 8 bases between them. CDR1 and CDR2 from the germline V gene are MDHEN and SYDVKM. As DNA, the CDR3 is TGTGCCAGCCAGGGCCCCAATCAGCCCCAGCATTTT. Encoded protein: CASQGPNQPQHF.

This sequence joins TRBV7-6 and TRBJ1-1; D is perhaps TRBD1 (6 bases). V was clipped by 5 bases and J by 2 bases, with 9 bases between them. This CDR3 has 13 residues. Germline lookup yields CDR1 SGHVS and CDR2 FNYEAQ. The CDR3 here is CASSADSNTEAFF. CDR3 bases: TGTGCCAGCAGCGCGGACAGTAACACTGAAGCTTTCTTT.

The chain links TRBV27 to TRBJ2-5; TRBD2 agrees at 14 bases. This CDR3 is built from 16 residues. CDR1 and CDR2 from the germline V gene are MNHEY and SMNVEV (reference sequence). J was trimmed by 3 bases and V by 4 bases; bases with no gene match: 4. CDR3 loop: CASSSQGLAGEETQYF. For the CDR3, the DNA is TGTGCCAGCAGTTCCCAGGGACTAGCGGGAGAAGAGACCCAGTACTTC.

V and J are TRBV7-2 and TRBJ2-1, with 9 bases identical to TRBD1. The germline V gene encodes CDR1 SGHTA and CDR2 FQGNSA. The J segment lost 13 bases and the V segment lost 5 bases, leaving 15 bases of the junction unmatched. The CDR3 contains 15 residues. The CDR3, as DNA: TGTGCCAGCAGCCCAGGGACAGGGACGGCCATACGACAGTTCTTC. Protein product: CASSPGTGTAIRQFF. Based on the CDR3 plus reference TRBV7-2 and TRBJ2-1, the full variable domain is GAGVSQSPSNKVTEKGKDVELRCDPISGHTALYWYRQSLGQGLEFLIYFQGNSAPDKSGLPSDRFSAERTGGSVSTLTIQRTQQEDSAVYLCASSPGTGTAIRQFFGPGTRLTVL.

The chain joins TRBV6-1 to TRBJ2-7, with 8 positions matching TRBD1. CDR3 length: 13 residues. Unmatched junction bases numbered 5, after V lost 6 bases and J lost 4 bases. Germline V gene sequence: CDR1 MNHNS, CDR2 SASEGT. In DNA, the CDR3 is TGTGCCAGCAGCAAGACAGGGGAGTACGAGCAGTACTTC. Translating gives CASSKTGEYEQYF.

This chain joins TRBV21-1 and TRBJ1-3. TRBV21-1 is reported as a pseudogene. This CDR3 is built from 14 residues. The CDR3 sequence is CASRTGRLGNTIYF. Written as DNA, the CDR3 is TGTGCCAGCAGAACAGGGAGGCTTGGAAACACCATATATTTT.

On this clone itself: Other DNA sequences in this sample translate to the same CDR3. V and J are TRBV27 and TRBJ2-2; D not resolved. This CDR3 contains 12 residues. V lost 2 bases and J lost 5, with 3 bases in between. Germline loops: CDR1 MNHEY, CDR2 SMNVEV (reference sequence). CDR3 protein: CASSLVTGELFF. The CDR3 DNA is TGTGCCAGCAGTTTAGTAACCGGGGAGCTGTTTTTT.

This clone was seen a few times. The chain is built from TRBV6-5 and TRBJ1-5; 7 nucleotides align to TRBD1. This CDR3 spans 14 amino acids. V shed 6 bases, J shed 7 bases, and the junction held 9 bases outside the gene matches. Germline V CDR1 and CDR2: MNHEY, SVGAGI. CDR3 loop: CASRVDRADQPQHF. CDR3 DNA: TGTGCCAGCAGGGTCGACAGGGCGGACCAGCCCCAGCATTTT.

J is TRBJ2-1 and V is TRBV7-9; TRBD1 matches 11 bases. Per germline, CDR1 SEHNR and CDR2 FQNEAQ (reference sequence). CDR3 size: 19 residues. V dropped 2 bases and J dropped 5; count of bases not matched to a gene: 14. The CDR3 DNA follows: TGTGCCAGCAGCTTAATGGACAGGGGGCTTCGCCACGCAGACAATGAGCAGTTCTTC. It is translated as CASSLMDRGLRHADNEQFF. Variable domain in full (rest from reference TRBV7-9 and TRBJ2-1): DTGVSQNPRHKITKRGQNVTFRCDPISEHNRLYWYRQTLGQGPEFLTYFQNEAQLEKSRLLSDRFSAERPKGSFSTLEIQRTEQGDSAMYLCASSLMDRGLRHADNEQFFGPGTRLTVL.

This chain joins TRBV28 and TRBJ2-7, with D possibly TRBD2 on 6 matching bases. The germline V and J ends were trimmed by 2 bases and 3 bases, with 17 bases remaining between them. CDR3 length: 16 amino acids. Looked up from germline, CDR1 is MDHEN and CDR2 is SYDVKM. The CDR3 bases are TGTGCCAGCAGTTTAGGACCCGGGGGACCCGACTACGAGCAGTACTTC. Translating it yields CASSLGPGGPDYEQYF.

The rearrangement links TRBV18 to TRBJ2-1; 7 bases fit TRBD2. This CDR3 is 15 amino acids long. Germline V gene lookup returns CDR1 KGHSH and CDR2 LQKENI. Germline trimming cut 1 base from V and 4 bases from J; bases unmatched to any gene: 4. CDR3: CASSPLSGAYNEQFF. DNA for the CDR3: TGTGCCAGCTCACCACTCAGCGGGGCTTACAATGAGCAGTTCTTC. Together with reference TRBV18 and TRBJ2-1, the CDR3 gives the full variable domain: NAGVMQNPRHLVRRRGQEARLRCSPMKGHSHVYWYRQLPEEGLKFMVYLQKENIIDESGMPKERFSAEFPKEGPSILRIQQVVRGDSAAYFCASSPLSGAYNEQFFGPGTRLTVL.

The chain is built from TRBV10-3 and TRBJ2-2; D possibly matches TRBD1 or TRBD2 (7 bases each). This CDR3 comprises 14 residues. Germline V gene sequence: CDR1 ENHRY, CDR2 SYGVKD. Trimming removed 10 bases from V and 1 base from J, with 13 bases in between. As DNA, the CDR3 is TGTGCCACCGCGGGGGACAGGAACACCGGGGAGCTGTTTTTT. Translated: CATAGDRNTGELFF.

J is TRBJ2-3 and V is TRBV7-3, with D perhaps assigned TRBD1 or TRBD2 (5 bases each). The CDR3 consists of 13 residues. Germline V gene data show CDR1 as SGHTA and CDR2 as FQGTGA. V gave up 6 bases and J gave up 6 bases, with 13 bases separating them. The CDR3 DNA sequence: TGTGCCAGCAGGTCGGGGTGGGGCGATACGCAGTATTTT. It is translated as CASRSGWGDTQYF.

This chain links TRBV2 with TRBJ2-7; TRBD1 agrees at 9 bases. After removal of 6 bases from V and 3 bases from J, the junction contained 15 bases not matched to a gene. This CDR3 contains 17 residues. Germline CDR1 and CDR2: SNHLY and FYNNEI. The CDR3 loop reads CASRPLLPGQGNYEQYF. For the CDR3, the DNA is TGTGCCAGCAGGCCGCTCCTTCCGGGACAGGGTAACTACGAGCAGTACTTC.